This is a list of T cell receptor beta chains from one sample in a study of blood T cell repertoires in COVID-19. Measured with immunoSEQ multiplex PCR; TCRdb has only the in-frame clones, and not every one. Among over 130,000 clones listed, 70% to 90% were seen once. The sequencing sample was made of peripheral blood. These receptors were collected from a human donor in a cohort sampled during active COVID-19. CDR3s include the opening cysteine and the closing phenylalanine or tryptophan. D genes are given only for firm matches. Some rows mark clone size as missing; the rest say once, few, many or name a class of expanded clone.

j_gene,v_gene,d_gene,abundance,CDR3nt,CDR3aa
TRBJ2-5,TRBV6-2/TRBV6-3,TRBD1,.,TGTGCCAGCAGCCGGGGACAGGGGGTAGAGACCCAGTACTTC,CASSRGQGVETQYF
TRBJ1-1,TRBV6-1,.,.,TGTGCCAGCAGTGTTCAGGCGGGGATGTCGGACATTGAAGCTTTCTTT,CASSVQAGMSDIEAFF
TRBJ2-1,TRBV5-6,TRBD2,.,TGTGCCAGCAGCCCCGGGACTAGCAATGAGCAGTTCTTC,CASSPGTSNEQFF
TRBJ2-1,TRBV12-3/TRBV12-4,.,.,TGTGCCAGCAGTCCCCTAGCGAATGAGCAGTTCTTC,CASSPLANEQFF
TRBJ2-2,TRBV28,TRBD2,.,TGTGCCAGCAGTTCCCCTAGCGGGGGGGCTTTCTGGGAGCTGTTTTTT,CASSSPSGGAFWELFF
TRBJ2-3,TRBV5-4,TRBD1,.,TGTGCCAGCAGCCCGGGACAGGGGGGAACAGATACGCAGTATTTT,CASSPGQGGTDTQYF
TRBJ2-3,TRBV30,TRBD2,.,TGTGCCTGGAGTGTGGGTAGCGGGGGTAATACGCAGTATTTT,CAWSVGSGGNTQYF
TRBJ2-7,TRBV29-1,TRBD2,.,TGCAGCGTTGAAGATCCGCCTAGCGGGAGTAACGAGCAGTACTTC,CSVEDPPSGSNEQYF
TRBJ1-5,TRBV4-1,TRBD1,.,TGCGCCAGCAGCCAAGATGCAGGGACAGGGAAAAGTAAGCCCCAGCATTTT,CASSQDAGTGKSKPQHF
TRBJ2-7,TRBV4-2,TRBD2,.,TGTGCCAGCAGCCAAGGGATTGGGACTAGCGGCTCCTACGAGCAGTACTTC,CASSQGIGTSGSYEQYF
TRBJ2-2,TRBV6-5,.,once,TGTGCCAGCAGCCGAGGGCAGGGGGGCACCGGGGAGCTGTTTTTT,CASSRGQGGTGELFF
TRBJ2-7,TRBV5-1,.,.,TGCGCCAGCAGCTTGGGACAGTTCGCCTACGAGCAGTACTTC,CASSLGQFAYEQYF
TRBJ1-2,TRBV9,.,few,TGTGCCAGCAGCCCCAGCAACAGGGAAAACTATGGCTACACCTTC,CASSPSNRENYGYTF
TRBJ1-5,TRBV28,.,.,TGTGCCAGCAGTCTGACAGGAGACTACAATCAGCCCCAGCATTTT,CASSLTGDYNQPQHF
TRBJ1-5,TRBV30,.,.,TGTGCCTGGAGTTCCTCAAGGGTGTCCGGGGGCAATCAGCCCCAGCATTTT,CAWSSSRVSGGNQPQHF
TRBJ1-5,TRBV19,.,few,TGTGCCAGTAGTAAACGGGCAGGGGACTATAGCAATCAGCCCCAGCATTTT,CASSKRAGDYSNQPQHF
TRBJ1-5,TRBV30,TRBD1,few,TGTGCCTGGAGTGATTACACGGGACAGACTGATCAGCCCCAGCATTTT,CAWSDYTGQTDQPQHF
TRBJ2-7,TRBV3-1/TRBV3-2,.,.,TGTGCCAGCAGCCAAGCAGGCTACGAGCAGTACTTC,CASSQAGYEQYF
TRBJ1-2,TRBV5-4,TRBD1,.,TGTGCCAGCACCCTCCGACAGGGAAGGGACTATGGCTACACCTTC,CASTLRQGRDYGYTF
TRBJ1-4,TRBV6-4,.,.,TGTGCCAGCAGTGAAAGCGTGCGGGCTAATGAAAAACTGTTTTTT,CASSESVRANEKLFF
TRBJ2-1,TRBV7-9,TRBD2,once,TGTGCCAGCAGCTTAATTAGTAGCGGGAGGAGAGATGAGCAGTTCTTC,CASSLISSGRRDEQFF
TRBJ2-7,TRBV27,.,.,TGTGCCAGCAGCCTTCTAGCTTCCCCTTCCTACGAGCAGTACTTC,CASSLLASPSYEQYF
TRBJ1-5,TRBV5-8,.,few,TGTGCCAGCAGCTTAGCCGGACAGATCAATCAGCCCCAGCATTTT,CASSLAGQINQPQHF
TRBJ1-5,TRBV18,.,.,TGTGCCAGCTCAATCCGGGAGAATCAGCCCCAGCATTTT,CASSIRENQPQHF
TRBJ2-1,TRBV2,TRBD2,many,TGTGCCAGCAGTTCGCGGGGGACTAGCGGACTCTACAATGAGCAGTTCTTC,CASSSRGTSGLYNEQFF
TRBJ2-1,TRBV4-1,.,.,TGCGCCAGCAGCCGGGAACTAGCCTTCAACAATGAGCAGTTCTTC,CASSRELAFNNEQFF
TRBJ1-3,TRBV7-2,.,.,TGTGCCAGCAGCCCCGACATCTCTGGAAACACCATATATTTT,CASSPDISGNTIYF
TRBJ2-3,TRBV7-7,TRBD2,.,TGTGCTAGCAGCCATCCGACTAGCGGGGGGGAGCAAGATACGCAGTATTTT,CASSHPTSGGEQDTQYF
TRBJ2-3,TRBV5-5,TRBD2,.,TGTGCCAGCAGCTTAGCTAGCGGGAGAATCACAGATACGCAGTATTTT,CASSLASGRITDTQYF
TRBJ1-3,TRBV2,.,.,TGTGCCAGCAGTGCGGAGGGACCCCTCTCGGCTGCTGGAAACACCATATATTTT,CASSAEGPLSAAGNTIYF
TRBJ2-1,TRBV19,TRBD2,.,TGTGCCAGTAGTAAGGGGACTAGCGGGAGTCTTAAGTACAATGAGCAGTTCTTC,CASSKGTSGSLKYNEQFF
TRBJ2-7,TRBV5-1,.,many,TGCGCCAGCCGCGAGGGGGGGGCGCGAAACGAGCAGTACTTC,CASREGGARNEQYF
TRBJ1-3,TRBV7-2,TRBD1,.,TGTGCCAGCAGCTTAGCGCGAGGGACAGATGCCACCATATATTTT,CASSLARGTDATIYF
TRBJ2-1,TRBV13,.,.,TGTGCCAGCCGGAGGGGTCTGGGCCAATCCTACAATGAGCAGTTCTTC,CASRRGLGQSYNEQFF
TRBJ1-1,TRBV5-4,.,few,TGTGCCAGCAGCTTGGACTTGGTGTCTGAAGCTTTCTTT,CASSLDLVSEAFF
TRBJ2-5,TRBV27,TRBD2,.,TGTGCCAGCAGTAACCCGACTAGCGGGAGGGAGCAAGAGACCCAGTACTTC,CASSNPTSGREQETQYF
TRBJ2-5,TRBV19,TRBD2,.,TGTGCCAGTAGTATAGGGGGACTAGCGGGACGGCAAGAGACCCAGTACTTC,CASSIGGLAGRQETQYF
TRBJ2-5,TRBV11-2,.,.,TGTGCCAGCAGCCCGGGACTCCGGGAGACCCAGTACTTC,CASSPGLRETQYF
TRBJ2-2,TRBV12-3/TRBV12-4,.,.,TGTGCCAGCAGCCCGAGGACCGGGGAGCTGTTTTTT,CASSPRTGELFF
TRBJ2-5,TRBV5-1,.,.,TGCGCCAGCAGCTTGGAGGTAGCTTTAGAGACCCAGTACTTC,CASSLEVALETQYF
TRBJ1-5,TRBV27,TRBD1,.,TGTGCCAGCAGGCGGACAGGTTTTGATAGCAATCAGCCCCAGCATTTT,CASRRTGFDSNQPQHF
TRBJ2-1,TRBV28,.,once,TGTGCGTCGACAGGCGCTAGCTCCTACAATGAGCAGTTCTTC,CASTGASSYNEQFF
TRBJ1-4,TRBV19,.,once,TGTGCCAGTAGTATGGGGGGACTGAATGAAAAACTGTTTTTT,CASSMGGLNEKLFF
TRBJ1-5,TRBV30,.,.,TGTGCCTGGAGTGATAAGGGGAGGTTGAGCAATCAGCCCCAGCATTTT,CAWSDKGRLSNQPQHF
TRBJ2-5,TRBV5-1,TRBD2,.,TGCGCCAGCCGGGGGACTAGCGGGAGGGAATATCAAGAGACCCAGTACTTC,CASRGTSGREYQETQYF
TRBJ1-3,TRBV9,TRBD1,.,TGTGCCAGCAGCGGAGGAACAGGGGGCTCTGGAAACACCATATATTTT,CASSGGTGGSGNTIYF
TRBJ2-7,TRBV4-1,TRBD2,few,TGCGCCAGCAGCCAAGAAGTTACTAGCGGCTACGAGCAGTACTTC,CASSQEVTSGYEQYF
TRBJ1-4,TRBV4-1,TRBD1,.,TGCGCCAGCACTGACAGGGTGAATGAAAAACTGTTTTTT,CASTDRVNEKLFF
TRBJ1-4,TRBV19,TRBD1,.,TGTGCCAGTAGTCCCCGGGACAGGGATTATGAAAAACTGTTTTTT,CASSPRDRDYEKLFF
TRBJ1-5,TRBV3-1/TRBV3-2,.,.,TGTGCCAGCAGCCAAGTCGGACAGCAGCCCCAGCATTTT,CASSQVGQQPQHF
TRBJ1-3,TRBV12-5,.,once,TGTGCTAGTGGTTTAACTGAATTCTCTGGAAACACCATATATTTT,CASGLTEFSGNTIYF
TRBJ1-4,TRBV28,TRBD1,.,TGTGCCAGCAGTAACAGGGACAGGGTTGAAAAACTGTTTTTT,CASSNRDRVEKLFF
TRBJ2-1,TRBV10-2,.,.,TGCGCCAGCAGAGGCGGGCCGGAGAGCTCCTACAATGAGCAGTTCTTC,CASRGGPESSYNEQFF
TRBJ1-1,TRBV29-1,TRBD1,few,TGCAGCGTTCAACGGACAGGCACGAACACTGAAGCTTTCTTT,CSVQRTGTNTEAFF
TRBJ2-5,TRBV2,TRBD2,.,TGTGCCAGCAGCGGACTAGCAGAAGAGACCCAGTACTTC,CASSGLAEETQYF
TRBJ2-1,TRBV7-9,.,few,TGTGCCAGCAGCCTCGGGAGAACCTCCTACAATGAGCAGTTCTTC,CASSLGRTSYNEQFF
TRBJ1-1,TRBV19,.,.,TGTGCCAGTAGCCACCGACAGCGACCGAACACTGAAGCTTTCTTT,CASSHRQRPNTEAFF
TRBJ2-1,TRBV2,TRBD1,.,TGTGCCAGCAGGGGGGTACTGGGACAGGGGCGCGGGGCTTACAATGAGCAGTTCTTC,CASRGVLGQGRGAYNEQFF